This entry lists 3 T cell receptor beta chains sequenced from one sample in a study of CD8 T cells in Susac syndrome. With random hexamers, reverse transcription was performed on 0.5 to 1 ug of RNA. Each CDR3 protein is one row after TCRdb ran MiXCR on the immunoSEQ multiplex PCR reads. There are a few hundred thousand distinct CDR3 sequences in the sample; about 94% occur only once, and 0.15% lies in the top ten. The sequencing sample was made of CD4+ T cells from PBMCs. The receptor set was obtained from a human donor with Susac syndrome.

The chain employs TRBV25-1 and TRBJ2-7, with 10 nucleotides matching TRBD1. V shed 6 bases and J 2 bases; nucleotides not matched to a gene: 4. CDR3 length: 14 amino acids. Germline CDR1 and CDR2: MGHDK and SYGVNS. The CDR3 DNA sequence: TGTGCCAGCAGGAGGGGACAGGGGACCTACGAGCAGTACTTC. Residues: CASRRGQGTYEQYF.

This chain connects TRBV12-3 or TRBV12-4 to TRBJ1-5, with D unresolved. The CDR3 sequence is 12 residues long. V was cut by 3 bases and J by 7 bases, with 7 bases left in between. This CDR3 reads CASSLRKQPQHF. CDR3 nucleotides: TGTGCCAGCAGTTTGAGGAAACAGCCCCAGCATTTT.

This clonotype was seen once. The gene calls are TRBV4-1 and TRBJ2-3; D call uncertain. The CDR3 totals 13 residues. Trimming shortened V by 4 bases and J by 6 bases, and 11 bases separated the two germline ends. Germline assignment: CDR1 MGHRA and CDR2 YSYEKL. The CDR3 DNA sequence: TGCGCCAGCAGCCCAACGGTCCCGGATACGCAGTATTTT. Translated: CASSPTVPDTQYF.